Each of the 16 T cell receptor beta chains below was sequenced from the same sample in a study of blood T cells in healthy people across ages. It was with a sample-barcoded 5' primer and a J-beta primer mix that a second PCR of roughly 6 to 12 cycles was run. TCRdb reprocessed the 5' RACE reads with MiXCR, giving one entry per CDR3 protein. Seen here are 700,000 to 800,000 distinct CDR3 sequences, around 40% observed once, and the top ten hold less than 25%. Specimen: blood. These receptors originate from a woman aged 55-69 years in good health.

The chain joins TRBV30 to TRBJ1-2, with a weak D call TRBD1 (5 bases). V shed 3 bases and J shed 4 bases, with 15 bases lying between them. This CDR3 spans 14 amino acids. The germline V gene has CDR1 GTSNPN and CDR2 SVGIG (reference sequence). Here the CDR3 reads CAWSAIGGTYGYTF. DNA for the CDR3: TGTGCCTGGAGCGCAATCGGAGGGACCTATGGCTACACCTTC.

This clonotype has more than one count but fewer than ten. This chain joins TRBV20-1 and TRBJ1-4; D is ambiguous. The CDR3 is 11 residues long. Per germline, CDR1 DFQATT and CDR2 SNEGSKA (reference sequence). Trimming shortened V by 7 bases and J by 8 bases, and 11 bases separated the two germline ends. CDR3 amino acids: CSVPWQEKLFF. The DNA for the CDR3 is TGCAGTGTTCCGTGGCAGGAAAAACTGTTTTTT.

Regarding this clonotype: A much larger clone differs by one base, so this may be a read error. The J gene is TRBJ2-7, the V gene TRBV10-3; 8 nucleotides line up with TRBD1. This CDR3 has 13 amino acids. Germline assignment: CDR1 ENHRY and CDR2 SYGVKD. CDR3 residues: CASSGDTGGEQYF. The CDR3 DNA reads TGTGCCAGCAGTGGGGATACAGGGGGCGAGCAGTACTTC.

This clonotype was detected a few times. The chain uses TRBV21-1 and TRBJ2-3; the table's D call, TRBD1, was not checked against the DNA. TRBV21-1 is recorded as a pseudogene. This CDR3 spans 13 amino acids. The CDR3 DNA reads TGTGCCAGCAGGGACAGGGGGTGGGATACGCAGTATTTT. This encodes CASRDRGWDTQYF.

This clonotype has a handful of counts. The rearrangement joins TRBV24-1 to TRBJ2-1; TRBD1 agrees at 7 bases. Trimming at V came to 4 bases and at J to 9 bases, leaving 8 bases not matched to a gene. Germline V gene data show CDR1 as KGHDR and CDR2 as SFDVKD. This CDR3 has 14 residues. The CDR3 coding sequence is TGTGCCACCAGTGACGCCGGGACAGCATTTGAGCAGTTCTTC. It translates to CATSDAGTAFEQFF.

The sample holds a few counts of this clonotype. This chain links TRBV30 with TRBJ2-3; 11 nucleotides match TRBD2. CDR1 is GTSNPN, CDR2 SVGIG, per germline (reference sequence). V was clipped by 3 bases and J by 4 bases; unmatched bases: 3. The CDR3 length is 14 residues. In DNA, the CDR3 is TGTGCCTGGAGCACTAGCGGGGGCCCAGATACGCAGTATTTT. This translates into CAWSTSGGPDTQYF. The whole variable domain, filled in from reference TRBV30 and TRBJ2-3, reads SQTIHQWPATLVQPVGSPLSLECTVEGTSNPNLYWYRQAAGRGLQLLFYSVGIGQISSEVPQNLSASRPQDRQFILSSKKLLLSDSGFYLCAWSTSGGPDTQYFGPGTRLTVL.

This clonotype was picked up a small number of times. The rearrangement links TRBV6-2 or TRBV6-3 to TRBJ2-7; D possibly corresponds to TRBD2 (5 bases). V lost 0 bases and J lost 2, with 11 bases in between. The CDR3 sequence is 15 residues long. CDR1 and CDR2 (germline): MNHEY, SVGEGT. Here the CDR3 reads CASSYSSRGTYEQYF. For the CDR3, the DNA is TGTGCCAGCAGTTACTCGAGTCGGGGAACCTACGAGCAGTACTTC.

A remark on this clonotype: A junction boundary mismatches the germline segment, possibly from a read error. V gene TRBV5-6 combines with J gene TRBJ2-3, with a weak D call TRBD1 (6 bases). In germline, CDR1 is SGHDT, CDR2 YYEEEE. This CDR3 contains 14 residues. CDR3 in amino acids: CASSLDGGTDTRYF. The CDR3 bases are TGTGCCAGCAGCTTGGATGGGGGCACAGATACGCGGTATTTT.

This clonotype was seen more than once but under ten times. V is TRBV14 and J is TRBJ2-7, with a possible D match to TRBD1 (6 bases). The germline V gene has CDR1 SGHDN and CDR2 FVKESK. There are 14 residues in the CDR3. V was cut by 0 bases and J by 3 bases, with 9 bases left in between. CDR3 loop: CASSQEGQFYEQYF. The CDR3 nucleotides read TGTGCCAGCAGCCAAGAAGGACAGTTCTACGAGCAGTACTTC.

This clonotype was counted a few times. J is TRBJ2-3 and V is TRBV5-1, with 7 bases matching TRBD2. V shed 4 bases and J 0 bases; nucleotides not matched to a gene: 5. This CDR3 has 15 amino acids. The germline V gene has CDR1 SGHRS and CDR2 YFSETQ. CDR3 region: CASSEREVSTDTQYF. CDR3 nucleotide sequence: TGCGCCAGCAGCGAGCGGGAAGTTAGCACAGATACGCAGTATTTT.

The rearrangement uses TRBV14 and TRBJ2-1; D possibly corresponds to TRBD1 (6 bases). The V gene's germline CDR1 is SGHDN and CDR2 FVKESK. V dropped 7 bases and J dropped 9 bases, with 16 bases sitting between them. The CDR3 extends over 13 amino acids. CDR3 protein: CASKVQGYGEQFF. CDR3 nucleotides: TGTGCCAGCAAAGTTCAGGGGTACGGTGAGCAGTTCTTC.

The gene calls are TRBV2 and TRBJ2-2, with no clear D. The CDR3 contains 15 residues. The germline V and J ends were trimmed by 4 bases and 1 base, with 10 bases remaining between them. Germline CDR1 and CDR2: SNHLY and FYNNEI. For the CDR3, the DNA is TGTGCCAGCAGTGCGAGAACAAGGAACACCGGGGAGCTGTTTTTT. Translating gives CASSARTRNTGELFF.

To note about this clonotype: A much larger clone is a single base away; this may be a read error. The CDR3 coding sequence is TGCGCCAGCAGCTTGACTAGCGGAGAATACAATGAGCGGTTCTTC. This gives the protein CASSLTSGEYNERFF. The rearrangement joins TRBV5-1 to TRBJ2-1; 8 positions agree with TRBD2. The CDR3 totals 15 residues. The germline gives CDR1 SGHRS, CDR2 YFSETQ.

This clonotype was picked up a small number of times. This chain connects TRBV5-1 to TRBJ2-1; D call uncertain. Germline CDR1 SGHRS, CDR2 YFSETQ. Trimming cost V 2 bases and J 4 bases, with 13 bases left between them. The CDR3 length is 15 residues. The CDR3, as DNA: TGCGCCAGCAGCTTCGGTACCCCTCAGTACAATGAGCAGTTCTTC. It codes for CASSFGTPQYNEQFF.

There are a few counts of this clonotype. V is TRBV11-3 and J is TRBJ2-5; 10 positions match TRBD1. CDR1 is SGHNT and CDR2 is YENEEA in the germline V gene. This CDR3 has 15 amino acids. The trim removed 0 bases at V and 4 bases at J, leaving 2 bases unmatched. CDR3 region: CASSLEGTGAETQYF. The CDR3, as DNA: TGTGCCAGCAGCTTAGAGGGGACAGGGGCAGAGACCCAGTACTTC.

This clonotype was counted a few times. The J gene is TRBJ2-5, the V gene TRBV20-1; D gene uncertain. Germline V gene lookup returns CDR1 DFQATT and CDR2 SNEGSKA (reference sequence). Trimming removed 6 bases at V and 5 bases at J, with 7 bases between. This CDR3 is built from 10 residues. In nucleotides, the CDR3 is TGCAGTGCCGTCTGGGAGACCCAGTACTTC. Its protein product is CSAVWETQYF.